The clone carrying this T cell receptor (beta chain) was recorded a few times. CDR3 length: 13 residues. V was pared by 2 bases and J by 3 bases, with 1 base of the junction left unmatched. Germline CDR1 is SGHVS and CDR2 is FNYEAQ. The record originates from a study of T-cell memory formation after mild COVID-19. One entry per CDR3 protein results from TCRdb running MiXCR on the 5' RACE reads. The sample includes under 200,000 distinct CDR3 sequences, roughly 31% seen only once; the top ten take about 12%. Sequencing was performed on PBMCs or a T cell subset sorted from them (not recorded which). The chain combines TRBV7-6 with TRBJ2-7, with 7 bases matching TRBD1. This receptor was identified in an adult woman who had mild COVID-19 (a few samples of this study predate the infection). Cell type and time point are not known. CDR3 in amino acids: CASSLRQGYEQYF. The CDR3 DNA sequence: TGTGCCAGCAGCTTAAGACAGGGCTACGAGCAGTACTTC.